Listed here is a single T cell receptor (beta chain). No antigen is known for it. A multiplex PCR was run with 60 Vbeta primers and 13 Jbeta primers. Profiled with immunoSEQ multiplex PCR; TCRdb holds only in-frame clones, not every one. This sample has 150,000 to 200,000 clones; 79% occur once, and the top ten carry over 1.5%. This sample is part of a study of cytomegalovirus exposure and HLA in healthy donors. Study as a whole: Some 85 million unique TCRs from HLA-typed donors were held in an early data release.

Findings and limits, study-wide: At a 0.05 false discovery rate, a later analysis found around 17,000 TCR beta sequences to be associated with HLA alleles.

Healthy donors of bone marrow made up the group. The length of the CDR3 is 14 residues. V was trimmed by 6 bases and J by 0 bases, leaving 11 bases between them. Germline V gene data show CDR1 as LNHDA and CDR2 as SQIVND (reference sequence). The receptor's source is a girl aged 5-17 years in good health and CMV-seropositive. The specimen sequenced was PBMCs. The genes are TRBV19 and TRBJ1-2, with D tentatively TRBD1 (5 bases). CDR3 nucleotide sequence: TGTGCCAGTAGCGACAGACCAGCTAACTATGGCTACACCTTC. Protein: CASSDRPANYGYTF.